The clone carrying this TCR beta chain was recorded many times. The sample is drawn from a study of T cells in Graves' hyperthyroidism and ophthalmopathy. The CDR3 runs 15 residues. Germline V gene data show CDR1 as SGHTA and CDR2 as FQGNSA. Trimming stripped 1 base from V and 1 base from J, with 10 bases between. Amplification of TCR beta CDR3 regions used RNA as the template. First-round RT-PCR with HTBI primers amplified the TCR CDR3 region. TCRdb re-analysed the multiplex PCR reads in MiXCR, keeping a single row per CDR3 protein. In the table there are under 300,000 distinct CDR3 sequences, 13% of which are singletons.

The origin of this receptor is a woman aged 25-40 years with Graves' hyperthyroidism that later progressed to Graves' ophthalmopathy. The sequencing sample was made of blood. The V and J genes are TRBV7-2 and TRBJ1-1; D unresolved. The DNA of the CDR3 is TGTGCCAGCAGCTTAGAACCCAGTTGGAACACTGAAGCTTTCTTT. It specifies CASSLEPSWNTEAFF.